A selection of T cell receptor beta chains follows, all from one sample in a study of blood T cell repertoires in COVID-19. Assay: immunoSEQ multiplex PCR; the TCRdb copy retains only in-frame clones and omits some. The data hold 75,000 to 95,000 clones, with around 90% observed a single time. The sequenced sample was peripheral blood. The receptors derive from a man aged 45-65 years with active COVID-19. CDR3s leave out the opening cysteine and the closing phenylalanine or tryptophan. Fields, in order: V gene, J gene, clone size, CDR3 protein. Expanded clones are given a class, and other clones once, few, many or no size at all.

TRBV5-1	TRBJ2-3	NA	ASSPGLLADTQY
TRBV9	TRBJ2-2	once	ASSVVTGIAGELF
TRBV18	TRBJ2-3	NA	ASSVSGGSTDTQY
TRBV19	TRBJ1-1	NA	ASSMDRDTEAF
TRBV28	TRBJ2-7	NA	ASSLWARTLTGAPYEQY
TRBV28	TRBJ2-6	NA	ASSSGGSGANVLT
TRBV6-1	TRBJ1-4	once	ASSEWWGDSRTTNEKLF
TRBV18	TRBJ2-2	NA	ASSPGIERGSTGELF
TRBV5-4	TRBJ2-7	NA	ASSVAGGPGTYEQY
TRBV7-2	TRBJ2-5	NA	ASSRGQGGETQY
TRBV6-1	TRBJ1-2	NA	ASSEAQTGYGYT
TRBV5-4	TRBJ2-1	NA	ASSLGASGSNEQF
TRBV10-2	TRBJ2-3	NA	ASMVAFGTDTQY
TRBV18	TRBJ1-5	NA	ASSPPGQGSQPQH
TRBV24-1	TRBJ2-1	NA	ATSDQTSGSFNEQF
TRBV7-2	TRBJ2-7	NA	ASRLHYEQY
TRBV28	TRBJ2-2	once	AARSGVSTGELF
TRBV20-1	TRBJ1-3	NA	SASPGPTGNTIY
TRBV11-2	TRBJ2-2	NA	ASSPGTFTGELF
TRBV19	TRBJ1-5	few	ARTGSNQPQH
TRBV12-3/TRBV12-4	TRBJ1-3	few	ASSSGQGNTIY
TRBV10-1	TRBJ2-1	NA	ASSESILAPFYEQF
TRBV6-4	TRBJ2-7	few	ASIRGSGTIYEQY
TRBV28	TRBJ2-3	NA	ASVGGGADTQY
TRBV10-3	TRBJ1-4	NA	AISGQVEEKLF
TRBV6-5	TRBJ2-1	once	ASSSQAGGFHEQF
TRBV6-1	TRBJ2-7	NA	ASSEASVRGGYEQY
TRBV9	TRBJ1-4	NA	ASSATGNEKLF
TRBV6-5	TRBJ2-2	NA	ASSYSRGELF
TRBV4-2	TRBJ1-1	NA	ASSRQTGTNTEAF
TRBV2	TRBJ2-7	NA	ASSDRLAGGYEQY
TRBV7-8	TRBJ1-2	NA	ASSPRTGPLGYT
TRBV13	TRBJ1-6	NA	ASSLEGAENSPLH
TRBV15	TRBJ2-7	few	ATSGQFYEQY
TRBV18	TRBJ1-1	NA	ASTSRDGNTEAF
TRBV6-7	TRBJ2-3	NA	ASSQTLSTDTQY
TRBV18	TRBJ1-6	NA	ASSPSEGGNSPLH
TRBV21-1	TRBJ1-1	NA	ASTEGETGGTEAF
TRBV19	TRBJ2-1	NA	ASGDLNEQF
TRBV30	TRBJ1-6	NA	AWSGGSALH
TRBV28	TRBJ1-4	once	ASSGGAEEKLF
TRBV10-3	TRBJ1-3	NA	AISTTGGNSGNTIY
TRBV5-1	TRBJ1-6	NA	ASSLQTGNNSPLH
TRBV5-5	TRBJ2-7	NA	ASSLVEGEQY
TRBV9	TRBJ1-1	NA	ASSVGQTNTEAF
TRBV6-2/TRBV6-3	TRBJ2-7	once	ASSLAGAFYEQY
TRBV6-5	TRBJ1-2	once	ASRDTGHYGYT
TRBV6-6	TRBJ2-7	NA	ATSPGLADEQY